One sample yielded the 5 T cell receptor beta chains listed below, sequenced in a study of blood T cell repertoires in COVID-19. The method was immunoSEQ multiplex PCR; TCRdb's version includes in-frame clones alone and lacks a portion of them. Of about 310,000 clones in the sample, around 87% are singletons; the top ten hold 1%. Sequencing was carried out using peripheral blood. These receptors all come from a man aged 45-65 years with active or convalescent COVID-19.

The chain uses TRBV12-3 or TRBV12-4 and TRBJ1-2, with 7 bases lining up with TRBD1. This CDR3 spans 12 amino acids. After removal of 6 bases from V and 4 bases from J, the junction contained 2 bases not matched to a gene. Here the CDR3 DNA reads TGTGCCAGCAGAACAGGGGTCTATGGCTACACCTTC. It translates to CASRTGVYGYTF.

The V and J genes are TRBV7-2 and TRBJ2-5; TRBD1 agrees at 10 bases. CDR3 length: 16 residues. V was clipped by 5 bases and J by 5 bases; unmatched bases: 11. CDR1 SGHTA and CDR2 FQGNSA come from the germline V gene. The CDR3 nucleotides are TGTGCCAGCAGCCGTTCGCCGGGACAGGGGCAGGAGACCCAGTACTTC. The encoded protein is CASSRSPGQGQETQYF.

The V call is TRBV27, the J call TRBJ2-1, with 10 bases aligning to TRBD1. In germline, CDR1 is MNHEY, CDR2 SMNVEV (reference sequence). There are 15 residues in the CDR3. The V and J ends lost 6 bases and 5 bases, in that order; junction bases with no gene match: 7. As DNA, the CDR3 is TGTGCCAGCAGCTTCCGGGACAGGGGCCACAATGAGCAGTTCTTC. Protein: CASSFRDRGHNEQFF.

The chain recombines TRBV24-1 with TRBJ1-5; no definite D call. This CDR3 comprises 13 residues. With 9 bases removed from V and 0 bases from J, the gap between germline ends came to 8 bases. Germline V gives CDR1 KGHDR, CDR2 SFDVKD. CDR3 DNA: TGTGCCACCCTCGACAATAGCAATCAGCCCCAGCATTTT. Translating it yields CATLDNSNQPQHF.

This chain links TRBV2 with TRBJ1-5; no firm D call. In germline, CDR1 is SNHLY, CDR2 FYNNEI. Trimming pared 3 bases from V and 1 base from J, leaving 4 bases between. The CDR3 loop spans 13 amino acids. This CDR3 reads CASSDQSNQPQHF. The CDR3 DNA is TGTGCCAGCAGTGATCAGAGCAATCAGCCCCAGCATTTT.